The next 21 T cell receptor beta chains were all read from a single sample in a study of low-dose radiotherapy and immunotherapy resistance in tumors. Priming of first-strand cDNA relied on TRAV- and TRBV-specific primers (covering alpha and beta chains). Amplification, which lasted 15 to 20 PCR cycles, used a constant-region primer and V-primer adapter to amplify TCRs. TCRdb reanalysed the reads using MiXCR and keeps one entry per CDR3 protein. The repertoire holds around 10,000 distinct CDR3 sequences, with roughly half as singletons. All receptors come from a human donor with advanced metastatic prostate, ovarian, gallbladder or colorectal cancer (not recorded which). This table probably holds off-target reads from a library built for another chain.

The chain joins TRBV6-2 or TRBV6-3 to TRBJ2-1; 11 bases are a match to TRBD1. Unmatched junction bases numbered 21, after V lost 4 bases and J lost 7 bases. The germline V gene encodes CDR1 MNHEY and CDR2 SVGEGT. This CDR3 spans 20 amino acids. CDR3 amino acids: CASSSLGQGARIGLRNEQFF. The CDR3 region has the DNA TGTGCCAGCAGTTCCCTCGGACAGGGGGCGCGGATAGGCCTTAGGAATGAGCAGTTCTTC.

This clonotype came up a few times. The genes are TRBV6-1 and TRBJ2-4; tentatively, D is TRBD1 (6 bases). Trimming shortened V by 6 bases and J by 2 bases, and 11 bases separated the two germline ends. The V gene's germline CDR1 is MNHNS and CDR2 SASEGT. This CDR3 has 14 amino acids. The CDR3 DNA follows: TGTGCCAGCAGCCAGGACAGACCCAAAAACATTCAGTACTTC. This translates into CASSQDRPKNIQYF.

This clonotype was observed a few times. The genes are TRBV15 and TRBJ1-2; D not resolved. This CDR3 region has 15 residues. The V end was cut by 0 bases, the J end by 0 bases, with 8 bases between. Germline V gene data show CDR1 as LNHNV and CDR2 as YYDKDF (reference sequence). CDR3 loop: CATSRDGHANYGYTF. The CDR3, as DNA: TGTGCCACCAGCAGAGACGGTCACGCTAACTATGGCTACACCTTC.

V and J are TRBV9 and TRBJ1-1; unclear D gene. Per germline, CDR1 SGDLS and CDR2 YYNGEE. Trimming shortened V by 4 bases and J by 0 bases, and 7 bases separated the two germline ends. The CDR3 is 13 residues long. Written as DNA, the CDR3 is TGTGCCAGCAGCCCTTCAGTGAACACTGAAGCTTTCTTT. Its translation: CASSPSVNTEAFF.

This clonotype was picked up a small number of times. This chain uses TRBV29-1 with TRBJ2-2; TRBD1 might be the D (5 bases). The length of the CDR3 is 12 residues. Germline V gives CDR1 SQVTM, CDR2 ANQGSEA. V lost 6 bases and J lost 5, with 10 bases in between. Here the CDR3 reads CSVARATGELFF. CDR3 DNA sequence: TGCAGCGTCGCCAGGGCAACCGGGGAGCTGTTTTTT.

The chain links TRBV20-1 to TRBJ1-6; D unclear. Germline V CDR1 and CDR2: DFQATT, SNEGSKA (reference sequence). The V and J ends lost 5 bases and 0 bases respectively, with 14 bases between them. The CDR3 is 16 residues long. The CDR3 sequence: CSAVAGKSSYNSPLHF. The CDR3 DNA is TGCAGTGCTGTAGCTGGAAAGAGCTCCTATAATTCACCCCTCCACTTT.

The genes are TRBV6-5 and TRBJ2-7; TRBD1 matches 12 bases. V trimming: 5 bases; J trimming: 3 bases; junction bases outside the gene matches: 5. The germline V gene has CDR1 MNHEY and CDR2 SVGAGI. CDR3 length: 15 amino acids. In DNA form, the CDR3 reads TGTGCCAGCAGTACCCGGGACAGGGGGCTCTACGAGCAGTACTTC. This sequence encodes CASSTRDRGLYEQYF.

V is TRBV7-3 and J is TRBJ2-2, with D maybe TRBD1 (6 bases). CDR1 and CDR2 (germline): SGHTA, FQGTGA. Trimming took 4 bases from V and 0 from J, leaving 12 bases between them. This CDR3 region has 16 residues. The CDR3 is CASSSTGLANTGELFF. In DNA form, the CDR3 reads TGTGCCAGCAGCTCCACAGGGTTAGCGAACACCGGGGAGCTGTTTTTT.

The V call is TRBV3-1, the J call TRBJ2-1; 10 bases align to TRBD2. CDR3 length: 15 amino acids. V shed 4 bases and J 7 bases; nucleotides not matched to a gene: 7. CDR1 is LGHDT, CDR2 YNNKEL, per germline (reference sequence). The CDR3 DNA is TGTGCCAGCAGCCCTAGCGGGGGCCGGGCGAATGAGCAGTTCTTC. This sequence encodes CASSPSGGRANEQFF.

This clonotype has more than one count but fewer than ten. This chain uses TRBV12-3 or TRBV12-4 with TRBJ1-4; D remains unclear. This CDR3 region has 15 residues. The V and J ends lost 1 base and 5 bases respectively, with 11 bases between them. The CDR3 here is CASSLGSSGNEKLFF. In DNA form, the CDR3 reads TGTGCCAGCAGTTTAGGGTCAAGCGGCAATGAAAAACTGTTTTTT.

This chain connects TRBV28 to TRBJ2-7; D is unclear. With 5 bases removed from V and 6 bases from J, the gap between germline ends came to 11 bases. In germline, CDR1 is MDHEN, CDR2 SYDVKM. This CDR3 spans 12 amino acids. CDR3 sequence (DNA): TGTGCCAGCAGTAAAAGGCTGGTCGAGCAGTACTTC. Protein: CASSKRLVEQYF. Full variable domain (outside the CDR3, taken from reference TRBV28 and TRBJ2-7): DVKVTQSSRYLVKRTGEKVFLECVQDMDHENMFWYRQDPGLGLRLIYFSYDVKMKEKGDIPEGYSVSREKKERFSLILESASTNQTSMYLCASSKRLVEQYFGPGTRLTVT.

This sequence joins TRBV5-5 and TRBJ2-7; TRBD1 aligns across 7 bases. From germline, CDR1 is SGHKS and CDR2 YYEKEE (reference sequence). This CDR3 is 13 amino acids long. V gave up 5 bases and J gave up 3 bases; unmatched junction bases: 5. As DNA, the CDR3 is TGTGCCAGCAGTATCCAGGGGGTCTACGAGCAGTACTTC. It specifies CASSIQGVYEQYF.

The chain uses TRBV29-1 and TRBJ2-1, with 7 positions matching TRBD2. This CDR3 region has 15 residues. Per the germline V gene, CDR1 is SQVTM and CDR2 is ANQGSEA. V dropped 5 bases and J dropped 2; count of bases not matched to a gene: 9. CDR3 coding DNA: TGCAGCGTTCGGCCTATGGCGGGAGCCTACAATGAGCAGTTCTTC. Its translation: CSVRPMAGAYNEQFF.

The gene calls are TRBV29-1 and TRBJ2-1; perhaps TRBD1 as D (6 bases). The CDR3 is 13 amino acids. Trimming removed 1 base at V and 6 bases at J, with 10 bases between. The germline V gene encodes CDR1 SQVTM and CDR2 ANQGSEA. The CDR3 here is CSVEAGTSNEQFF. CDR3 nucleotide sequence: TGCAGCGTTGAAGCGGGGACAAGCAATGAGCAGTTCTTC.

The V call is TRBV10-3, the J call TRBJ1-1, with D uncertain. The CDR3 length is 14 residues. CDR1 and CDR2 (germline): ENHRY, SYGVKD. Trimming cost V 2 bases and J 1 base, with 8 bases left between them. The CDR3 coding sequence is TGTGCCATCAGTGAGCCTTACACGAACACTGAAGCTTTCTTT. It encodes CAISEPYTNTEAFF.

The chain is built from TRBV20-1 and TRBJ1-5; the D is unclear. CDR1 is DFQATT and CDR2 is SNEGSKA in the germline V gene (reference sequence). CDR3 length: 15 residues. V was cut by 0 bases and J by 0 bases, with 9 bases left in between. The DNA of the CDR3 is TGCAGTGCTAGAGATCCCGGCTATAGCAATCAGCCCCAGCATTTT. It specifies CSARDPGYSNQPQHF.

This clonotype was detected only once. The chain is built from TRBV5-6 and TRBJ1-2; D may be TRBD1 (5 bases). Germline V gene lookup returns CDR1 SGHDT and CDR2 YYEEEE. V shed 0 bases and J shed 4 bases, with 13 bases lying between them. The CDR3 sequence is 15 residues long. The chain's CDR3 is CASSLANRQTYGYTF. In DNA form, the CDR3 reads TGTGCCAGCAGCTTGGCGAACAGACAGACCTATGGCTACACCTTC.

This clonotype has just a few counts. The V call is TRBV6-5, the J call TRBJ2-7; 10 bases agree with TRBD2. Germline V gives CDR1 MNHEY, CDR2 SVGAGI. The CDR3 is 14 amino acids. V gave up 5 bases and J gave up 5 bases; unmatched junction bases: 6. CDR3 sequence reads: CASSASGRFDEQYF. The CDR3 DNA reads as TGTGCCAGCAGTGCTAGCGGGAGATTCGACGAGCAGTACTTC.

V is TRBV4-3 and J is TRBJ1-1; D is ambiguous. Trimming removed 1 base from V and 1 base from J, with 10 bases in between. CDR3 length: 15 residues. In germline, CDR1 is LGHNA, CDR2 YSLEER. The CDR3 DNA sequence: TGCGCCAGCAGCCAAGGGGTCTCGGGGAACACTGAAGCTTTCTTT. Translation: CASSQGVSGNTEAFF.

The rearrangement joins TRBV7-9 to TRBJ1-2, with D possibly being TRBD1 (6 bases). Germline CDR1 SEHNR, CDR2 FQNEAQ (reference sequence). V gave up 7 bases and J gave up 2 bases, with 11 bases separating them. The CDR3 is 13 residues long. The CDR3 spells CASTPTGNYGYTF. CDR3 in DNA: TGTGCCAGCACCCCCACAGGGAACTATGGCTACACCTTC.

This clonotype was recorded a few times. V and J are TRBV29-1 and TRBJ2-7, with 8 bases that match TRBD1. The ends lost 6 bases at V and 4 bases at J; junction bases unmatched: 2. The length of the CDR3 is 11 residues. Per the germline V gene, CDR1 is SQVTM and CDR2 is ANQGSEA. CDR3 bases: TGCAGCGTCCGGACAGGGTACGAGCAGTACTTC. It translates to CSVRTGYEQYF.